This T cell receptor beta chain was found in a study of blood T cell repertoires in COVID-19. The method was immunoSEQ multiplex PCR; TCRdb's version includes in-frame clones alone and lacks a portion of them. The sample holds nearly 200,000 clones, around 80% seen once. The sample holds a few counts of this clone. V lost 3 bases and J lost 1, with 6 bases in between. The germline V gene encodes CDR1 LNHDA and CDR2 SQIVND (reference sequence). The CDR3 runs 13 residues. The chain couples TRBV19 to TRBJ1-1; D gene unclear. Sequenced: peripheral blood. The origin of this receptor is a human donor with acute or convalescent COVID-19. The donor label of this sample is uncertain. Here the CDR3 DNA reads TGTGCCAGTAGTATCGAACAGAACACTGAAGCTTTCTTT. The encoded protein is CASSIEQNTEAFF.